Below, 7 T cell receptor beta chains from the same sample are listed, as sequenced in a study of T cell repertoires in cytomegalovirus infection. Each CDR3 protein is one row after TCRdb ran MiXCR on the reads. The repertoire consists of almost 300,000 distinct CDR3 sequences, with about 9.1% occurring once and the leading ten covering around 2.5%. Sequenced input: PBMCs. All receptors come from a human donor in good health (CMV status not recorded). Some clones in this sample may be carry-over from other donors' samples.

This clonotype was recorded at least ten times. CDR3 residues: CASSPWDRGGDTQYF. Here the CDR3 DNA reads TGTGCCAGCAGCCCGTGGGACAGGGGAGGAGATACGCAGTATTTT. The chain employs TRBV5-5 and TRBJ2-3; 10 bases are shared with TRBD1. Germline V gene data show CDR1 as SGHKS and CDR2 as YYEKEE (reference sequence). Unmatched junction bases numbered 7, after V lost 4 bases and J lost 5 bases. The CDR3 extends over 15 amino acids. The full variable domain, in which reference TRBV5-5 and TRBJ2-3 provide the parts outside the CDR3, is DAGVTQSPTHLIKTRGQQVTLRCSPISGHKSVSWYQQVLGQGPQFIFQYYEKEERGRGNFPDRFSARQFPNYSSELNVNALLLGDSALYLCASSPWDRGGDTQYFGPGTRLTVL.

The table lists this clonotype with many counts. The chain links TRBV4-3 to TRBJ2-1, with 7 bases matching TRBD1. Trimming cost V 1 base and J 8 bases; bases outside gene matches: 8. Germline values: CDR1 LGHNA, CDR2 YSLEER. The CDR3 extends over 15 amino acids. CDR3 sequence reads: CASSQGGGSRDEQFF. The CDR3 DNA reads TGCGCCAGCAGCCAAGGAGGGGGCTCCAGGGATGAGCAGTTCTTC.

The chain couples TRBV20-1 to TRBJ1-5; D possibly corresponds to TRBD1 (5 bases). The V gene's germline CDR1 is DFQATT and CDR2 SNEGSKA (reference sequence). The ends were cut back, 0 bases at V and 7 bases at J, with 16 bases in the middle. The length of the CDR3 is 15 residues. This CDR3 is CSARERNRQQQPQHF. DNA for the CDR3: TGCAGTGCTAGAGAACGTAACAGGCAGCAGCAGCCCCAGCATTTT.

This clonotype was detected a few times. The V gene is TRBV2, the J gene TRBJ2-1; the D gene is possibly TRBD1 (6 bases). The V gene's germline CDR1 is SNHLY and CDR2 FYNNEI. The CDR3 has 13 residues. Trimming left V 5 bases short and J 7 bases short, with 12 bases between. CDR3 region: CASSTGQLNEQFF. DNA of the CDR3: TGTGCCAGCAGTACCGGACAGCTAAATGAGCAGTTCTTC.

This clonotype was found many times. The chain couples TRBV24-1 to TRBJ2-2; the match to TRBD2 covers 7 bases. Germline loops: CDR1 KGHDR, CDR2 SFDVKD. This CDR3 is built from 16 residues. J lost 2 bases, V lost 0 bases, and 2 bases had no gene match. The CDR3 spells CATSDLRGSNTGELFF. As DNA, the CDR3 is TGTGCCACCAGTGATTTGCGCGGGAGTAACACCGGGGAGCTGTTTTTT.

This clonotype showed up many times. V is TRBV7-2 and J is TRBJ1-2; D call uncertain. The CDR3 totals 13 residues. V lost 5 bases and J 0 bases, leaving 7 bases between the germline ends. The germline V gene has CDR1 SGHTA and CDR2 FQGNSA. The CDR3: CASSHIANYGYTF. CDR3 bases: TGTGCCAGCAGCCACATAGCTAACTATGGCTACACCTTC.

At least ten counts were recorded for this clonotype. The V and J genes are TRBV28 and TRBJ2-6; TRBD2 is a possible D gene (5 bases). V was cut by 5 bases and J by 4 bases, with 12 bases left in between. CDR3 size: 15 residues. Germline lookup yields CDR1 MDHEN and CDR2 SYDVKM. The CDR3 DNA sequence: TGTGCCAGCAGTACCCCTAGCTCCGGGGCCAACGTCCTGACTTTC. This gives the protein CASSTPSSGANVLTF.